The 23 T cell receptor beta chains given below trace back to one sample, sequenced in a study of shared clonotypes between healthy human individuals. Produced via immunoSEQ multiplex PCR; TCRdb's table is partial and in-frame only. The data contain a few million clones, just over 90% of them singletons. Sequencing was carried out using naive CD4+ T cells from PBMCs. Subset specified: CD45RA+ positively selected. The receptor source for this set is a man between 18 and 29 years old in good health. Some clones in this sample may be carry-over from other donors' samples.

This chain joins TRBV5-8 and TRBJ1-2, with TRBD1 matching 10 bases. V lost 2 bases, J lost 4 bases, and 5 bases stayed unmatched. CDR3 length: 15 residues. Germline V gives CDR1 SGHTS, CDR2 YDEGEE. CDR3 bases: TGTGCCAGCAGCTTAGACAGGGGGCTAGGCTATGGCTACACCTTC. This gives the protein CASSLDRGLGYGYTF. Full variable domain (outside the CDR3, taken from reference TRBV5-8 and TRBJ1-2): EAGVTQSPTHLIKTRGQQATLRCSPISGHTSVYWYQQALGLGLQFLLWYDEGEERNRGNFPPRFSGRQFPNYSSELNVNALELEDSALYLCASSLDRGLGYGYTFGSGTRLTVV.

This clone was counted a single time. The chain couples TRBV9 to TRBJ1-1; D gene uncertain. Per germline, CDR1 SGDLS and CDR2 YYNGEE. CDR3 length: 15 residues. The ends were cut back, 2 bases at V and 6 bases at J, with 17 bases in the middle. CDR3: CASSVVTSPGAEAFF. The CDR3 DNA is TGTGCCAGCAGCGTCGTAACGTCCCCCGGAGCTGAAGCTTTCTTT. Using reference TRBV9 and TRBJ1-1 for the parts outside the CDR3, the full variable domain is DSGVTQTPKHLITATGQRVTLRCSPRSGDLSVYWYQQSLDQGLQFLIQYYNGEERAKGNILERFSAQQFPDLHSELNLSSLELGDSALYFCASSVVTSPGAEAFFGQGTRLTVV.

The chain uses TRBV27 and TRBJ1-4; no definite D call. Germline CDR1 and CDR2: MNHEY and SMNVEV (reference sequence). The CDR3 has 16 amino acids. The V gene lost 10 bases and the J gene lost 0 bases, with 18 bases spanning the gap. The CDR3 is CATRAGNFATNEKLFF. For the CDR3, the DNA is TGTGCCACCCGGGCGGGGAACTTTGCAACTAATGAAAAACTGTTTTTT.

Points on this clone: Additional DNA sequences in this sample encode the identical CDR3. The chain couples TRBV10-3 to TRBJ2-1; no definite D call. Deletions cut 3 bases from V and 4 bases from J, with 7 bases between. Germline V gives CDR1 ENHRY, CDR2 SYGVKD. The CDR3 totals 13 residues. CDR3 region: CAISESGYNEQFF. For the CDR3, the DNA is TGTGCCATCAGTGAATCCGGTTACAATGAGCAGTTCTTC.

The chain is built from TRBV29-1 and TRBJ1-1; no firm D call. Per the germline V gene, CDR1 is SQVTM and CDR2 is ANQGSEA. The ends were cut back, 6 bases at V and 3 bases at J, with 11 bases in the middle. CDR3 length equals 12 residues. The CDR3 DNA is TGCAGCGTCGGACTACTCTACACTGAAGCTTTCTTT. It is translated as CSVGLLYTEAFF.

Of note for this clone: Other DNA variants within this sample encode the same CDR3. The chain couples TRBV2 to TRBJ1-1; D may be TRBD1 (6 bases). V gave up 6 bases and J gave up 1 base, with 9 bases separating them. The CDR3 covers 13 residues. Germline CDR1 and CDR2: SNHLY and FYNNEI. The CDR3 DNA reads TGTGCCAGCAGGGACAGCGGGAACACTGAAGCTTTCTTT. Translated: CASRDSGNTEAFF.

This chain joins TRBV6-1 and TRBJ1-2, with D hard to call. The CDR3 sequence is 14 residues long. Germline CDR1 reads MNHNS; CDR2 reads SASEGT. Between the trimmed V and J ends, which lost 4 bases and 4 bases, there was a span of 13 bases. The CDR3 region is CASSVNVWGYGYTF. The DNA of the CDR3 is TGTGCCAGCAGTGTAAACGTCTGGGGCTATGGCTACACCTTC.

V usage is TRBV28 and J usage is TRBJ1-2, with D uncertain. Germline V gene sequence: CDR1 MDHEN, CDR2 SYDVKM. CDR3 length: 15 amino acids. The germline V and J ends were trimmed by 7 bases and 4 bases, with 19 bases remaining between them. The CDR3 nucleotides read TGTGCCAGCACCTCAGCGGTACGGGAACCCTATGGCTACACCTTC. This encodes CASTSAVREPYGYTF.

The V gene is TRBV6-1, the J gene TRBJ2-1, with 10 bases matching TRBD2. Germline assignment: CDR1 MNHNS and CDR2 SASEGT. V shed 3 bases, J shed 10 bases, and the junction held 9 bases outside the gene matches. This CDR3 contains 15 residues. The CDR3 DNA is TGTGCCAGCAGTGATCGAGCGGGAGGGCCGCGGGAGCAGTTCTTC. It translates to CASSDRAGGPREQFF.

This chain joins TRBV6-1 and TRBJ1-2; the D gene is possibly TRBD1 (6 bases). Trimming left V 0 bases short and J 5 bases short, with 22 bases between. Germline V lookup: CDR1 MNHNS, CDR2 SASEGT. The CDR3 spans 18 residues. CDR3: CASSEALPGGAYFYGYTF. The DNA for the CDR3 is TGTGCCAGCAGTGAAGCGCTGCCCGGGGGCGCCTACTTTTATGGCTACACCTTC.

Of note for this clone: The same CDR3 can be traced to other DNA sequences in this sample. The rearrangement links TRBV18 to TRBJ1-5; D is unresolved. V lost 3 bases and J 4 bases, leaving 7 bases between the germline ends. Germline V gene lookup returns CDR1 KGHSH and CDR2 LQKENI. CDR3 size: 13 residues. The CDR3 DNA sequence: TGTGCCAGCTCACCGAATCCGAATCAGCCCCAGCATTTT. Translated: CASSPNPNQPQHF. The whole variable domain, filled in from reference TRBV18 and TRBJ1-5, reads NAGVMQNPRHLVRRRGQEARLRCSPMKGHSHVYWYRQLPEEGLKFMVYLQKENIIDESGMPKERFSAEFPKEGPSILRIQQVVRGDSAAYFCASSPNPNQPQHFGDGTRLSIL.

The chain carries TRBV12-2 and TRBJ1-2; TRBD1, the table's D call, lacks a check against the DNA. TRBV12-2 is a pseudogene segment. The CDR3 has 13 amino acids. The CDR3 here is CASRQGQECGYTF. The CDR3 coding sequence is TGTGCAAGTCGCCAAGGACAGGAGTGCGGCTACACCTTC.

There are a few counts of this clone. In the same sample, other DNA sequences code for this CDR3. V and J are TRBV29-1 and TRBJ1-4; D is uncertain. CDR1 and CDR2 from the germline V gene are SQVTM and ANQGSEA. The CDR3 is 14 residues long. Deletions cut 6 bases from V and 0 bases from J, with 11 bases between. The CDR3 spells CSVRTVATNEKLFF. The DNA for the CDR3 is TGCAGCGTCCGGACGGTTGCAACTAATGAAAAACTGTTTTTT.

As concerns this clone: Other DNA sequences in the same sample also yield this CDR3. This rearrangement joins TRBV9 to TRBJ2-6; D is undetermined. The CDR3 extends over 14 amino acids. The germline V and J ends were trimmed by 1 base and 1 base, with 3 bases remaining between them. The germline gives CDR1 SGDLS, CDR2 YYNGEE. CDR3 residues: CASSVRSGANVLTF. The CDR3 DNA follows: TGTGCCAGCAGCGTACGATCTGGGGCCAACGTCCTGACTTTC.

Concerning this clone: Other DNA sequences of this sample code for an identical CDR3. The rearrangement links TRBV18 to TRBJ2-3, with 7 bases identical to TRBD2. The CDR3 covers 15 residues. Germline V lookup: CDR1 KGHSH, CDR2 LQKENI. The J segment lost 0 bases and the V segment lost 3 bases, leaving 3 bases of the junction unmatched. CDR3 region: CASSPSSGSTDTQYF. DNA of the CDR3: TGTGCCAGCTCACCCTCTAGCGGTAGCACAGATACGCAGTATTTT.

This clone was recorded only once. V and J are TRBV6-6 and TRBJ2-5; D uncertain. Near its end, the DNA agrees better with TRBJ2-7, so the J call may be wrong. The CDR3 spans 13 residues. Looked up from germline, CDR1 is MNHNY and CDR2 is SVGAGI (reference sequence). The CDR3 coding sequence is TGTGCCAGCACCCAAACCCCGCTCGTCGAGCAGTACTTC. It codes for CASTQTPLVEQYF.

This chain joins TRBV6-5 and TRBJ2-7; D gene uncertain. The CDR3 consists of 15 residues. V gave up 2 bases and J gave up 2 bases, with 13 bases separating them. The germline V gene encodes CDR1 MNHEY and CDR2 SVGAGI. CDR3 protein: CASSYLPGPAYEQYF. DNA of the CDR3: TGTGCCAGCAGTTACCTTCCGGGTCCGGCCTACGAGCAGTACTTC.

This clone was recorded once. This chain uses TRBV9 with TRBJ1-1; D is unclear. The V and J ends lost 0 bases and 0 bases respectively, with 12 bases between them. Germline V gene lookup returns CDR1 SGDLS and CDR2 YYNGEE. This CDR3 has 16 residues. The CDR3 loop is CASSVGLGTMNTEAFF. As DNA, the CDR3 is TGTGCCAGCAGCGTAGGCCTTGGCACGATGAACACTGAAGCTTTCTTT.

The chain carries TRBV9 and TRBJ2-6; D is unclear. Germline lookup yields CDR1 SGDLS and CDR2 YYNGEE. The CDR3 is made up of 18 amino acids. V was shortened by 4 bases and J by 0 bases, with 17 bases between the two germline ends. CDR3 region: CASSPQAESSSGANVLTF. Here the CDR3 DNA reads TGTGCCAGCAGCCCACAAGCTGAATCGAGCTCTGGGGCCAACGTCCTGACTTTC.

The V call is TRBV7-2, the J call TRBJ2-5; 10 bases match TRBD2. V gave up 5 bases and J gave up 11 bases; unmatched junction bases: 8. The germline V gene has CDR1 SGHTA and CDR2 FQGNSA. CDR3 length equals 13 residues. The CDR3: CASSPSSGSLQYF. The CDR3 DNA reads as TGTGCCAGCAGCCCATCTAGCGGGAGCCTACAGTACTTC.

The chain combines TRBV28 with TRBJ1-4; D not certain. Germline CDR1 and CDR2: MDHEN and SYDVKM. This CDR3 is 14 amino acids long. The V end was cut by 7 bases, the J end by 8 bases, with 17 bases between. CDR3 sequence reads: CASTEEGNWEKLFF. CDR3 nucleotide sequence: TGTGCCAGCACCGAAGAGGGTAATTGGGAAAAACTGTTTTTT.

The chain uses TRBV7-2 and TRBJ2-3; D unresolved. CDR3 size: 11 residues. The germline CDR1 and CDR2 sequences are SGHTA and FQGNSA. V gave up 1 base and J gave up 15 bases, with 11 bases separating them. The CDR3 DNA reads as TGTGCCAGCAGCTTAGGGATCTATCTCTATTTT. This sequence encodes CASSLGIYLYF.

The CDR3 sequence: CASSPPPGLINTEAFF. The CDR3 nucleotides read TGTGCCAGCAGTCCGCCCCCGGGACTAATAAACACTGAAGCTTTCTTT. The chain carries TRBV21-1 and TRBJ1-1. TRBV21-1 is given as a pseudogene. The CDR3 consists of 16 residues.